This entry features one T cell receptor beta chain sequence. This entry is derived from a study of blood T cell repertoires in COVID-19. About the study: COVID-19 samples from acute and convalescent phases originated in the United States, Italy and Spain.

V lost 5 bases to trimming and J lost 7 bases, with 11 bases between them. CDR3 size: 12 residues. Exposed volunteers were people who met a COVID-19 case within 2 weeks before study entry. TCRdb's table, derived via immunoSEQ multiplex PCR, lists solely in-frame clones and lacks some. This sample has approximately 140,000 clones; 80% to 85% occur once, and the top ten carry less than 6%. The sequence was obtained from a woman in her 50s who had been exposed to COVID-19. Sequences were obtained from PBMCs or T cells enriched from blood (not recorded which). The J gene is TRBJ1-2, the V gene TRBV12-3 or TRBV12-4; TRBD1 might be the D (5 bases). The CDR3 DNA sequence: TGTGCCAGCAGTGTACAGGCAGGTGGCTACACCTTC. Its protein product is CASSVQAGGYTF.